Listed here is a single TCR beta chain. This record belongs to a study of sequential checkpoint blockade in melanoma. Only in-frame clones appear in the TCRdb table, and some are missing; sequencing was by immunoSEQ multiplex PCR. The sample includes fewer than 40,000 clones, around nine tenths of them seen just once. Treatment given: randomized to nivolumab then ipilimumab (arm A) or the reverse (arm B). Between the trimmed V and J ends, which lost 4 bases and 2 bases, there was a span of 11 bases. Germline lookup yields CDR1 SGDLS and CDR2 YYNGEE. The CDR3 is made up of 14 amino acids. V usage is TRBV9 and J usage is TRBJ2-3, with D possibly matching TRBD1 (5 bases). The clonotype originates from a human donor with melanoma. Sequenced here: CD8+ T cells sorted from blood (inferred from file names), sampled from a patient given nivolumab and ipilimumab in sequence. In DNA, the CDR3 is TGTGCCAGCAGCTTGGGGCGGTACACAGATACGCAGTATTTT. Translating it yields CASSLGRYTDTQYF.